The present entry profiles one T cell receptor beta chain with its context. Its antigen remains unidentified. This CDR3 is built from 13 residues. Per the germline V gene, CDR1 is GTSNPN and CDR2 is SVGIG (reference sequence). The germline V and J ends were trimmed by 4 bases and 3 bases, with 10 bases remaining between them. This sample is drawn from a study of T cells in Graves' hyperthyroidism and ophthalmopathy. Template material for amplifying TCR beta CDR3 regions consisted of RNA transcripts. When the TCR CDR3 underwent first-round RT-PCR, the HTBI primer set was used. TCRdb re-called the multiplex PCR reads through MiXCR, storing one row per CDR3 protein. The repertoire holds 650,000 to 850,000 distinct CDR3 sequences, with 15% to 20% as singletons. Any patient presenting with uncontrolled infection, other autoimmune disease, pregnancy or lactation was left out. General study points: Most thyroid clonotypes expanded above 0.001 were also detected in blood.

This rearrangement joins TRBV30 to TRBJ1-5, with D possibly matching TRBD1 (5 bases). The clonotype was recovered from a woman aged 50 to 65 with Graves' hyperthyroidism that later progressed to Graves' ophthalmopathy. What was sequenced was blood. CDR3 sequence reads: CAWMSGPNQPQHF. CDR3 DNA sequence: TGTGCCTGGATGTCAGGGCCCAATCAGCCCCAGCATTTT.